This T cell receptor (beta chain) is drawn from a study of blood T cell repertoires in COVID-19. This table comes from immunoSEQ multiplex PCR, and its TCRdb copy is limited to in-frame clones, with some not included. The sample has 130,000 to 150,000 clones; just under 85% are singletons. V gave up 5 bases and J gave up 8 bases; unmatched junction bases: 8. The CDR3 has 15 residues. Per the germline V gene, CDR1 is LGHDT and CDR2 is YNNKEL (reference sequence). This rearrangement joins TRBV3-1 (or the pseudogene TRBV3-2) to TRBJ1-4; 10 bases map to TRBD1. The receptor comes from a man aged 45-60 years who had recovered from COVID-19. The sequencing input was PBMCs or T cells enriched from blood (not recorded which). The CDR3 DNA reads TGTGCCAGCAGCTCCCGGACAGGGGGTAAGGAAAAACTGTTTTTT. Its translation is CASSSRTGGKEKLFF.